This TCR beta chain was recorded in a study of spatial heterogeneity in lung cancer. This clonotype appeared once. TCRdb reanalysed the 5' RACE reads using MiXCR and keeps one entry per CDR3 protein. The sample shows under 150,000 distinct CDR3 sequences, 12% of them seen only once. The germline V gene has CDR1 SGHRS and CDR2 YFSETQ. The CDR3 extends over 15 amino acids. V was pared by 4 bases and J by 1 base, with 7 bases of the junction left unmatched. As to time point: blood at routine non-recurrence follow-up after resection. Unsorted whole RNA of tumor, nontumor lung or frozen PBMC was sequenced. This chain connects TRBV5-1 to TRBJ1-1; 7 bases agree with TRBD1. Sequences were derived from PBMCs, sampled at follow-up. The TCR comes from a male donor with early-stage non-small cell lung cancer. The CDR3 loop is CASSLPGQPNTEAFF. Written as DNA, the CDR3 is TGCGCCAGCAGCCTACCGGGACAGCCGAACACTGAAGCTTTCTTT.